A single sample is the source of the 29 T cell receptor beta chains below, sequenced in a study of blood T cell repertoires in COVID-19. Sequencing used immunoSEQ multiplex PCR; TCRdb keeps in-frame clones, though not all of them. The sample lists around 300,000 clones, 90% occurring once. The sample consisted of PBMCs or T cells enriched from blood (not recorded which). Receptor source: a woman under 30 with acute COVID-19.

The chain combines TRBV28 with TRBJ2-1; D is possibly TRBD2 (6 bases). With 5 bases removed from V and 4 bases from J, the gap between germline ends came to 9 bases. The CDR3 loop spans 13 amino acids. Germline V lookup: CDR1 MDHEN, CDR2 SYDVKM. The CDR3 bases are TGTGCCAGCAGTCGGCTAGCGTACAATGAGCAGTTCTTC. Translated: CASSRLAYNEQFF.

V usage is TRBV7-2 and J usage is TRBJ2-7; 9 bases are a match to TRBD2. The CDR3 runs to 15 residues. V lost 1 base, J lost 4 bases, and 5 bases stayed unmatched. The germline V gene encodes CDR1 SGHTA and CDR2 FQGNSA. The DNA of the CDR3 is TGTGCCAGCAGCTTAGAACTAGCGGGCCCTTACGAGCAGTACTTC. The encoded protein is CASSLELAGPYEQYF.

The chain recombines TRBV11-3 with TRBJ1-1; D unresolved. Germline CDR1 SGHNT, CDR2 YENEEA. The V and J ends lost 0 bases and 4 bases respectively, with 9 bases between them. The CDR3 runs to 14 residues. CDR3 amino acids: CASSLDMAGTEAFF. The CDR3 region has the DNA TGTGCCAGCAGCTTAGATATGGCGGGCACTGAAGCTTTCTTT.

This chain uses TRBV5-6 with TRBJ1-1; tentatively, D is TRBD1 (5 bases). V lost 2 bases and J 3 bases, leaving 8 bases between the germline ends. There are 13 residues in the CDR3. Germline CDR1 and CDR2: SGHDT and YYEEEE. CDR3 sequence: CASSFRQYTEAFF. The CDR3 bases are TGTGCCAGCAGCTTTAGACAGTACACTGAAGCTTTCTTT.

Of note for this clone: This may be a read error: a much more frequent sequence differs by one nucleotide. V and J are TRBV11-3 and TRBJ1-1; D call uncertain. Per the germline V gene, CDR1 is SGHNT and CDR2 is YENEEA. CDR3 length equals 11 residues. V was trimmed by 6 bases and J by 1 base, leaving 3 bases between them. CDR3 bases: TGTGCCAGCAGTCAGAACACTGAAGCTTTCTTT. It encodes CASSQNTEAFF.

Worth noting for this clone: A junction boundary mismatches the germline segment, possibly from a read error. The chain is built from TRBV28 and TRBJ1-2; D not certain. CDR1 is MDHEN and CDR2 is SYDVKM in the germline V gene. This CDR3 region has 15 residues. Here the CDR3 reads CASSLPEQKVYGYIF. CDR3 nucleotides: TGTGCCAGCAGTTTACCTGAACAGAAAGTCTATGGCTACATCTTC.

This clone was seen just once. This chain joins TRBV6-1 and TRBJ2-1; 7 bases map to TRBD2. Germline assignment: CDR1 MNHNS and CDR2 SASEGT. Trimming took 2 bases from V and 0 from J; bases not matched to a gene: 4. The CDR3 covers 16 residues. This CDR3 reads CASSELAGRSYNEQFF. In DNA form, the CDR3 reads TGTGCCAGCAGTGAATTAGCGGGTCGCTCCTACAATGAGCAGTTCTTC.

The V and J genes are TRBV3-1 (or the pseudogene TRBV3-2) and TRBJ1-2, with TRBD1 identical over 7 bases. Germline CDR1 is LGHDT and CDR2 is YNNKEL (reference sequence). Trimming cost V 4 bases and J 8 bases; bases outside gene matches: 19. This CDR3 is 17 amino acids long. The CDR3 DNA reads as TGTGCCAGCAGCCCCTCCGGGACAGTCACGAGGGGGAAAGGCTACACCTTC. It translates to CASSPSGTVTRGKGYTF.

This clone was recorded once. The chain joins TRBV3-1 (or the pseudogene TRBV3-2) to TRBJ2-5; D not certain. Germline loops: CDR1 LGHDT, CDR2 YNNKEL (reference sequence). CDR3 size: 11 residues. V was clipped by 7 bases and J by 5 bases, with 8 bases between them. The CDR3 spells CASTRLETQYF. In nucleotides, the CDR3 is TGTGCCAGCACCCGGTTGGAGACCCAGTACTTC.

The V call is TRBV12-5, the J call TRBJ2-1; TRBD2 is a possible D gene (6 bases). CDR3 length: 19 amino acids. Trimming removed 0 bases at V and 3 bases at J, with 21 bases between. Germline V gives CDR1 LGHNT, CDR2 FRNRAP. In DNA, the CDR3 is TGTGCTAGTGGTTTGGTACGAGGTGTTCCCCGACTAGACTACAATGAGCAGTTCTTC. Protein product: CASGLVRGVPRLDYNEQFF.

A remark on this clone: Other DNA variants within this sample encode the same CDR3. The chain carries TRBV18 and TRBJ1-1; D may be TRBD1 (5 bases). The V gene's germline CDR1 is KGHSH and CDR2 LQKENI. Trimming took 6 bases from V and 1 from J, leaving 9 bases between them. This CDR3 has 13 amino acids. This chain's CDR3 is CASSPGQNTEAFF. In DNA form, the CDR3 reads TGTGCCAGCTCTCCCGGACAGAACACTGAAGCTTTCTTT. Full variable domain (remainder filled in from reference TRBV18 and TRBJ1-1): NAGVMQNPRHLVRRRGQEARLRCSPMKGHSHVYWYRQLPEEGLKFMVYLQKENIIDESGMPKERFSAEFPKEGPSILRIQQVVRGDSAAYFCASSPGQNTEAFFGQGTRLTVV.

This chain uses TRBV20-1 with TRBJ1-2; 10 bases agree with TRBD1. After removal of 3 bases from V and 14 bases from J, the junction contained 12 bases not matched to a gene. Germline V gene lookup returns CDR1 DFQATT and CDR2 SNEGSKA (reference sequence). The CDR3 totals 13 residues. The CDR3 sequence is CSASPGTGVIWTF. The CDR3, as DNA: TGCAGTGCTAGTCCCGGGACAGGGGTCATCTGGACCTTC.

The chain links TRBV7-8 to TRBJ2-5, with 12 bases fitting TRBD2. This CDR3 contains 17 residues. The V gene end was trimmed by 5 bases and the J gene end by 4 bases; junction bases not matched to a gene: 11. Germline CDR1 is SGHVS and CDR2 is FQNEAQ. This chain's CDR3 is CASSLRTSGKRLETQYF. As DNA, the CDR3 is TGTGCCAGCAGCCTCAGGACTAGCGGGAAAAGGTTAGAGACCCAGTACTTC. Filled out from reference TRBV7-8 and TRBJ2-5, the complete variable domain reads GAGVSQSPRYKVAKRGQDVALRCDPISGHVSLFWYQQALGQGPEFLTYFQNEAQLDKSGLPSDRFFAERPEGSVSTLKIQRTQQEDSAVYLCASSLRTSGKRLETQYFGPGTRLLVL.

The genes are TRBV9 and TRBJ2-1; possible D gene TRBD2, 5 bases. Trimming shortened V by 3 bases and J by 10 bases, and 23 bases separated the two germline ends. Germline-derived CDR1 and CDR2 are SGDLS and YYNGEE. The CDR3 covers 16 residues. CDR3 sequence: CASSAVHLGSHEEQFF. The CDR3 nucleotides are TGTGCCAGCAGCGCGGTACACCTTGGGAGTCATGAAGAGCAGTTCTTC. The full variable domain, its missing parts supplied by reference TRBV9 and TRBJ2-1, is DSGVTQTPKHLITATGQRVTLRCSPRSGDLSVYWYQQSLDQGLQFLIQYYNGEERAKGNILERFSAQQFPDLHSELNLSSLELGDSALYFCASSAVHLGSHEEQFFGPGTRLTVL.

The chain has TRBV6-5 and TRBJ1-2; D unresolved. CDR1 is MNHEY, CDR2 SVGAGI, per germline. The CDR3 consists of 13 residues. The V end was cut by 4 bases, the J end by 8 bases, with 14 bases between. CDR3 amino acids: CASSSRRGWGYTF. DNA of the CDR3: TGTGCCAGCAGTTCCCGACGGGGATGGGGCTACACCTTC.

A single count supports this clone. The chain employs TRBV15 and TRBJ2-1; 7 bases are a match to TRBD2. Unmatched junction bases numbered 6, after V lost 5 bases and J lost 8 bases. The CDR3 runs 13 residues. Germline V lookup: CDR1 LNHNV, CDR2 YYDKDF (reference sequence). The CDR3: CATSPRLADEQFF. DNA of the CDR3: TGTGCCACCAGCCCTAGACTAGCTGATGAGCAGTTCTTC.

V gene TRBV19 combines with J gene TRBJ2-1, with a weak D call TRBD2 (5 bases). Germline V gene sequence: CDR1 LNHDA, CDR2 SQIVND (reference sequence). The V and J ends lost 7 bases and 3 bases respectively, with 13 bases between them. The CDR3 runs 14 residues. CDR3 in DNA: TGTGCCAGTATGGACGGGGATCTCTACAATGAGCAGTTCTTC. Amino acid sequence: CASMDGDLYNEQFF.

In this sample, this clone turned up a few times. V usage is TRBV12-3 or TRBV12-4 and J usage is TRBJ2-3; TRBD2 agrees at 7 bases. The junction had 3 bases not matched to a gene; V was cut back by 8 bases and J by 1 base. CDR3 length equals 13 residues. The CDR3 loop is CASRLAGTDTQYF. The CDR3 nucleotides are TGTGCCAGCCGCCTAGCGGGCACAGATACGCAGTATTTT.

This sequence joins TRBV3-1 (or the pseudogene TRBV3-2) and TRBJ2-2; 8 nucleotides line up with TRBD2. Germline CDR1 and CDR2: LGHDT and YNNKEL (reference sequence). The ends lost 4 bases at V and 7 bases at J; junction bases unmatched: 11. The CDR3 extends over 16 amino acids. The CDR3 is CASSPRRGGAYGELFF. CDR3 bases: TGTGCCAGCAGCCCCAGACGGGGGGGCGCCTACGGGGAGCTGTTTTTT.

The rearrangement joins TRBV9 to TRBJ2-7, with 14 nucleotides matching TRBD2. The CDR3 length is 18 residues. In germline, CDR1 is SGDLS, CDR2 YYNGEE. With V trimmed by 2 bases and J by 4 bases, 11 bases remained unmatched. CDR3 nucleotide sequence: TGTGCCAGCAGCGTGGAGGCGGGACTAGCGGGAGTCGAGTACGAGCAGTACTTC. It specifies CASSVEAGLAGVEYEQYF.

This clone appeared a single time. The V call is TRBV28, the J call TRBJ2-7; 7 bases agree with TRBD1. The germline gives CDR1 MDHEN, CDR2 SYDVKM. The CDR3 runs 11 residues. Losses at the gene ends were 7 bases for V and 6 bases for J; bases not matched to a gene: 3. CDR3 in DNA: TGTGCCAGCACCTACAGGGGCGAGCAGTACTTC. Its protein product is CASTYRGEQYF.

The chain employs TRBV11-3 and TRBJ1-3; D is perhaps TRBD1 (6 bases). The CDR3 has 12 residues. The V end was cut by 5 bases, the J end by 10 bases, with 12 bases between. CDR1 SGHNT and CDR2 YENEEA come from the germline V gene. This chain's CDR3 is CASSPQQGTIYF. As DNA, the CDR3 is TGTGCCAGCAGCCCCCAACAGGGAACCATATATTTT.

The J gene is TRBJ1-1, the V gene TRBV18; 12 positions match TRBD1. CDR1 KGHSH and CDR2 LQKENI come from the germline V gene. V was clipped by 1 base and J by 0 bases; unmatched bases: 6. The CDR3 runs to 18 residues. The DNA for the CDR3 is TGTGCCAGCTCACCACGCCGGGACAGGGGGCCTATGAACACTGAAGCTTTCTTT. Its translation: CASSPRRDRGPMNTEAFF.

The rearrangement uses TRBV5-4 and TRBJ2-5; 11 bases line up with TRBD2. Per the germline V gene, CDR1 is SGHNT and CDR2 is YYREEE (reference sequence). The CDR3 runs 15 residues. V trimming: 4 bases; J trimming: 4 bases; junction bases outside the gene matches: 6. CDR3 residues: CASSLGGLAGETQYF. The CDR3 nucleotides are TGTGCCAGCAGCCTTGGCGGACTAGCGGGAGAGACCCAGTACTTC.

The chain joins TRBV6-5 to TRBJ1-2, with 10 nucleotides matching TRBD1. CDR1 and CDR2 (germline): MNHEY, SVGAGI. V trimming: 5 bases; J trimming: 8 bases; junction bases outside the gene matches: 8. The CDR3 is made up of 14 amino acids. This chain's CDR3 is CASSPRQGAGGYTF. CDR3 in DNA: TGTGCCAGCAGTCCCCGACAGGGGGCAGGGGGCTACACCTTC.

DNA for the CDR3: TGTGCCAGCAGCCAAGACGCGGGGTTGTACAATGAGCAGTTCTTC. Its translation: CASSQDAGLYNEQFF. V is TRBV3-1 (or the pseudogene TRBV3-2) and J is TRBJ2-1, with a possible D match to TRBD2 (6 bases). The CDR3 runs to 15 residues. Germline V lookup: CDR1 LGHDT, CDR2 YNNKEL (reference sequence). Trimming pared 0 bases from V and 4 bases from J, leaving 10 bases between.

The rearrangement uses TRBV27 and TRBJ2-1; 11 positions match TRBD2. V lost 4 bases, J lost 3 bases, and 8 bases stayed unmatched. The germline V gene has CDR1 MNHEY and CDR2 SMNVEV (reference sequence). This CDR3 has 17 residues. CDR3 nucleotides: TGTGCCAGCAGTTCGCGAGGGACTAGCGGCCGCTACAATGAGCAGTTCTTC. Encoded protein: CASSSRGTSGRYNEQFF.

This clone was recorded a few times. This sequence joins TRBV27 and TRBJ2-1, with a weak D call TRBD1 (6 bases). The CDR3 contains 14 residues. V was pared by 5 bases and J by 6 bases, with 14 bases between. The germline CDR1 and CDR2 sequences are MNHEY and SMNVEV (reference sequence). The CDR3 region has the DNA TGTGCCAGCAGTGCGCGACAGGCCCGCAATGAGCAGTTCTTC. Translating it yields CASSARQARNEQFF.

V gene TRBV27 combines with J gene TRBJ1-6; 10 nucleotides agree with TRBD1. V lost 1 base, J lost 9 bases, and 3 bases stayed unmatched. Germline CDR1 MNHEY, CDR2 SMNVEV (reference sequence). This CDR3 region has 15 residues. The CDR3: CASSLFRTGGSPLHF. Here the CDR3 DNA reads TGTGCCAGCAGTTTATTTAGGACAGGGGGTTCACCCCTCCACTTT.